The 25 T cell receptor beta chains given below trace back to one sample, sequenced in a study of T cell responses to AZD1222 COVID-19 vaccine. Sequencing used immunoSEQ multiplex PCR; TCRdb keeps in-frame clones, though not all of them. Altogether 50,000 to 60,000 clones are present, approximately 89% being singletons, with the ten largest covering roughly 15%. The material sequenced was peripheral blood, taken on day 0 of AZD1222 vaccination. Every receptor here comes from an adult in good health.

About this clone itself: Other DNA sequences in the same sample also yield this CDR3. This chain joins TRBV7-9 and TRBJ2-7; D not resolved. Trimming took 1 base from V and 4 from J, leaving 5 bases between them. Germline-derived CDR1 and CDR2 are SEHNR and FQNEAQ (reference sequence). The CDR3 has 12 amino acids. The CDR3 nucleotides read TGTGCCAGCAGCTTAGTCGGTTACGAGCAGTACTTC. The encoded protein is CASSLVGYEQYF.

A remark on this clone: This specimen includes other DNA sequences encoding the same CDR3. V usage is TRBV7-9 and J usage is TRBJ2-7, with D unclear. The CDR3 covers 12 residues. From germline, CDR1 is SEHNR and CDR2 FQNEAQ (reference sequence). The V gene lost 3 bases and the J gene lost 4 bases, with 7 bases spanning the gap. The CDR3 is CASSFSGYEQYF. Written as DNA, the CDR3 is TGTGCCAGCAGCTTCTCAGGATACGAGCAGTACTTC. Filled out from reference TRBV7-9 and TRBJ2-7, the complete variable domain reads DTGVSQNPRHKITKRGQNVTFRCDPISEHNRLYWYRQTLGQGPEFLTYFQNEAQLEKSRLLSDRFSAERPKGSFSTLEIQRTEQGDSAMYLCASSFSGYEQYFGPGTRLTVT.

The V call is TRBV19, the J call TRBJ1-3; the D is unclear. V was cut by 3 bases and J by 0 bases, with 6 bases left in between. The CDR3 has 14 amino acids. Germline values: CDR1 LNHDA, CDR2 SQIVND (reference sequence). The CDR3 is CASSMELSGNTIYF. The CDR3 DNA is TGTGCCAGTAGTATGGAACTCTCTGGAAACACCATATATTTT. Looking up the rest from reference TRBV19 and TRBJ1-3 gives the full variable domain: DGGITQSPKYLFRKEGQNVTLSCEQNLNHDAMYWYRQDPGQGLRLIYYSQIVNDFQKGDIAEGYSVSREKKESFPLTVTSAQKNPTAFYLCASSMELSGNTIYFGEGSWLTVV.

The CDR3, as DNA: TGTGCCAGCAGCTTTTCCTTCCAAGAGACCCAGTACTTC. Its translation is CASSFSFQETQYF. The V and J genes are TRBV7-9 and TRBJ2-5; the D is unclear. CDR3 length equals 13 residues. V was trimmed by 3 bases and J by 1 base, leaving 6 bases between them. Germline CDR1 and CDR2: SEHNR and FQNEAQ (reference sequence).

In this sample, this clone turned up a few times. This chain links TRBV2 with TRBJ1-4, with 7 bases matching TRBD1. Germline CDR1 SNHLY, CDR2 FYNNEI. The CDR3 is made up of 14 amino acids. The V and J ends lost 4 bases and 7 bases, in that order; junction bases with no gene match: 6. CDR3 amino acids: CASSVTGSSEKLFF. The CDR3 nucleotides are TGTGCCAGCAGTGTGACAGGGTCATCTGAAAAACTGTTTTTT.

The CDR3 loop is CASSPGAGTDEQFF. DNA for the CDR3: TGTGCCAGCAGTCCAGGGGCGGGAACGGATGAGCAGTTCTTC. The rearrangement uses TRBV28 and TRBJ2-1; D assignment may be TRBD1 or TRBD2 (6 bases each). Per germline, CDR1 MDHEN and CDR2 SYDVKM. Trimming removed 5 bases at V and 8 bases at J, with 16 bases between. The CDR3 covers 14 residues.

This chain connects TRBV30 to TRBJ1-2; TRBD1 agrees at 7 bases. This CDR3 comprises 14 residues. J was trimmed by 7 bases and V by 3 bases; bases with no gene match: 11. Germline V gives CDR1 GTSNPN, CDR2 SVGIG (reference sequence). In nucleotides, the CDR3 is TGTGCCTGGAGGGACACAGGGGCGGGAAGTGGCTACACCTTC. Translation: CAWRDTGAGSGYTF.

This clone has a single count. CDR3 loop: CASSQTGGGQPQHF. In nucleotides, the CDR3 is TGTGCCAGCAGCCAGACAGGAGGTGGCCAGCCCCAGCATTTT. This chain links TRBV7-9 with TRBJ1-5, with D perhaps matching TRBD1 (6 bases). Per the germline V gene, CDR1 is SEHNR and CDR2 is FQNEAQ (reference sequence). The CDR3 has 14 amino acids. The V gene lost 5 bases and the J gene lost 7 bases, with 15 bases spanning the gap.

The genes are TRBV9 and TRBJ2-1; D ambiguous. V was clipped by 2 bases and J by 9 bases, with 18 bases between them. The CDR3 length is 15 residues. The V gene's germline CDR1 is SGDLS and CDR2 YYNGEE. The CDR3 sequence: CASSVPSTNSAEQFF. CDR3 in DNA: TGTGCCAGCAGCGTCCCTTCGACCAACAGCGCTGAGCAGTTCTTC. Supplemented by reference TRBV9 and TRBJ2-1, the full variable domain reads DSGVTQTPKHLITATGQRVTLRCSPRSGDLSVYWYQQSLDQGLQFLIQYYNGEERAKGNILERFSAQQFPDLHSELNLSSLELGDSALYFCASSVPSTNSAEQFFGPGTRLTVL.

The chain has TRBV6-5 and TRBJ2-7; TRBD1 aligns across 7 bases. V lost 7 bases, J lost 2 bases, and 11 bases stayed unmatched. Germline V gene data show CDR1 as MNHEY and CDR2 as SVGAGI. The CDR3 is made up of 15 amino acids. The CDR3 DNA reads TGTGCCAGCACCTCTCTTGGACAGGTGACCTACGAGCAGTACTTC. Translating it yields CASTSLGQVTYEQYF.

The chain has TRBV19 and TRBJ2-2, with a weak D call TRBD2 (6 bases). This CDR3 has 14 amino acids. The V end lost 8 bases, the J end lost 3 bases, and 13 bases lay between the germline ends. In germline, CDR1 is LNHDA, CDR2 SQIVND (reference sequence). Written as DNA, the CDR3 is TGTGCCAGTCCCCGGAGGGCGGACACCGGGGAGCTGTTTTTT. Protein: CASPRRADTGELFF. Filled out from reference TRBV19 and TRBJ2-2, the complete variable domain reads DGGITQSPKYLFRKEGQNVTLSCEQNLNHDAMYWYRQDPGQGLRLIYYSQIVNDFQKGDIAEGYSVSREKKESFPLTVTSAQKNPTAFYLCASPRRADTGELFFGEGSRLTVL.

The chain carries TRBV15 and TRBJ2-2, with 8 positions matching TRBD1. V lost 6 bases and J lost 5; bases outside the gene matches: 5. CDR1 and CDR2 from the germline V gene are LNHNV and YYDKDF (reference sequence). The CDR3 sequence is 14 residues long. DNA of the CDR3: TGTGCCACCAGTCATACAGGGGGAACCGGGGAGCTGTTTTTT. Translation: CATSHTGGTGELFF.

This chain uses TRBV5-5 with TRBJ1-3, with 7 bases fitting TRBD1. V shed 4 bases and J 2 bases; nucleotides not matched to a gene: 9. The V gene's germline CDR1 is SGHKS and CDR2 YYEKEE (reference sequence). The CDR3 is 16 amino acids. CDR3 in DNA: TGTGCCAGCAGCCTACCAGGACAGGCGGCTGGAAACACCATATATTTT. This encodes CASSLPGQAAGNTIYF. Together with reference TRBV5-5 and TRBJ1-3, the CDR3 gives the full variable domain: DAGVTQSPTHLIKTRGQQVTLRCSPISGHKSVSWYQQVLGQGPQFIFQYYEKEERGRGNFPDRFSARQFPNYSSELNVNALLLGDSALYLCASSLPGQAAGNTIYFGEGSWLTVV.

The chain recombines TRBV6-2 or TRBV6-3 with TRBJ2-3; 8 nucleotides match TRBD1. The germline V gene has CDR1 MNHEY and CDR2 SVGEGT. The CDR3 has 15 residues. The J segment lost 1 base and the V segment lost 6 bases, leaving 6 bases of the junction unmatched. The CDR3 loop reads CASSPTGEGTDTQYF. The CDR3 DNA is TGTGCCAGCAGCCCGACAGGGGAGGGCACAGATACGCAGTATTTT.

Here the CDR3 DNA reads TGTGCCAGCAGCGAAAAGGACAGGGGGCTCCCGTCTGGAAACACCATATATTTT. It encodes CASSEKDRGLPSGNTIYF. The chain uses TRBV9 and TRBJ1-3, with 11 bases matching TRBD1. Germline assignment: CDR1 SGDLS and CDR2 YYNGEE. Germline trimming cut 3 bases from V and 1 base from J; bases unmatched to any gene: 9. There are 18 residues in the CDR3. Using reference TRBV9 and TRBJ1-3 for the parts outside the CDR3, the full variable domain is DSGVTQTPKHLITATGQRVTLRCSPRSGDLSVYWYQQSLDQGLQFLIQYYNGEERAKGNILERFSAQQFPDLHSELNLSSLELGDSALYFCASSEKDRGLPSGNTIYFGEGSWLTVV.

This chain joins TRBV5-1 and TRBJ2-2, with 7 positions matching TRBD2. Germline loops: CDR1 SGHRS, CDR2 YFSETQ. CDR3 length: 16 amino acids. V trimming: 4 bases; J trimming: 7 bases; junction bases outside the gene matches: 13. CDR3 in amino acids: CASSPRAGERGGELFF. CDR3 DNA: TGCGCCAGCAGCCCCAGGGCGGGAGAAAGGGGCGGGGAGCTGTTTTTT.

V is TRBV6-5 and J is TRBJ1-6, with TRBD1 matching 7 bases. The J segment lost 10 bases and the V segment lost 0 bases, leaving 9 bases of the junction unmatched. The CDR3 contains 16 residues. Looked up from germline, CDR1 is MNHEY and CDR2 is SVGAGI. Written as DNA, the CDR3 is TGTGCCAGCAGTTACTCCCTTGGACAGGACCAATCACCCCTCCACTTT. Translation gives CASSYSLGQDQSPLHF.

The rearrangement joins TRBV11-3 to TRBJ1-1, with D perhaps TRBD1 (6 bases). Trimming took 2 bases from V and 0 from J, leaving 16 bases between them. Germline V CDR1 and CDR2: SGHNT, YENEEA. The CDR3 totals 17 residues. CDR3: CASSLRGGPNLNTEAFF. The DNA of the CDR3 is TGTGCCAGCAGCTTAAGGGGGGGACCCAATTTGAACACTGAAGCTTTCTTT.

The chain uses TRBV3-1 (or the pseudogene TRBV3-2) and TRBJ2-7; D uncertain. The CDR3 sequence is 13 residues long. V dropped 3 bases and J dropped 5 bases, with 11 bases sitting between them. The germline V gene has CDR1 LGHDT and CDR2 YNNKEL (reference sequence). The CDR3 bases are TGTGCCAGCAGCCACCTAAGGACCCACGAGCAGTACTTC. Translation: CASSHLRTHEQYF.

J is TRBJ2-1 and V is TRBV7-3; D call uncertain. Between the trimmed V and J ends, which lost 5 bases and 5 bases, there was a span of 16 bases. From germline, CDR1 is SGHTA and CDR2 FQGTGA. The CDR3 runs to 15 residues. In DNA, the CDR3 is TGTGCCAGCAGCCCTCACACCACTACGGACAATGAGCAGTTCTTC. Its protein is CASSPHTTTDNEQFF.

The chain employs TRBV4-1 and TRBJ2-7, with D possibly matching TRBD2 (6 bases). Germline lookup yields CDR1 MGHRA and CDR2 YSYEKL. The V gene lost 1 base and the J gene lost 5 bases, with 12 bases spanning the gap. The CDR3 consists of 14 residues. The CDR3 DNA sequence: TGCGCCAGCAGCCAAGTGGGGGAGGCTAACGAGCAGTACTTC. It codes for CASSQVGEANEQYF.

The chain joins TRBV5-1 to TRBJ2-1; 8 bases are a match to TRBD2. CDR3 size: 16 residues. CDR1 is SGHRS and CDR2 is YFSETQ in the germline V gene. V trimming: 6 bases; J trimming: 0 bases; junction bases outside the gene matches: 8. The CDR3 loop is CASTRTSGYSYNEQFF. CDR3 bases: TGCGCCAGCACCCGAACTAGCGGCTACTCCTACAATGAGCAGTTCTTC.

The rearrangement uses TRBV9 and TRBJ2-7; the D is unclear. The CDR3 extends over 14 amino acids. V lost 0 bases to trimming and J lost 3 bases, with 10 bases between them. The germline gives CDR1 SGDLS, CDR2 YYNGEE. Written as DNA, the CDR3 is TGTGCCAGCAGCGTAGATCCGGGCCTCTACGAGCAGTACTTC. This encodes CASSVDPGLYEQYF.

The J gene is TRBJ1-4, the V gene TRBV18, with a possible D match to TRBD1 (5 bases). Germline loops: CDR1 KGHSH, CDR2 LQKENI. Trimming removed 4 bases from V and 0 bases from J, with 9 bases in between. This CDR3 is built from 15 residues. CDR3 sequence reads: CASSRGGATNEKLFF. In DNA, the CDR3 is TGTGCCAGCTCACGGGGCGGTGCAACTAATGAAAAACTGTTTTTT.

This sequence joins TRBV30 and TRBJ1-2, with 8 bases that match TRBD1. The germline V gene has CDR1 GTSNPN and CDR2 SVGIG (reference sequence). J was trimmed by 4 bases and V by 2 bases; bases with no gene match: 9. This CDR3 has 15 residues. CDR3: CAWSIYTGTGYGYTF. CDR3 nucleotides: TGTGCCTGGAGTATATACACCGGGACAGGCTATGGCTACACCTTC.